Below, 6 T cell receptor beta chains from the same sample are listed, as sequenced in a study of blood T cell repertoires in COVID-19. Data came from immunoSEQ multiplex PCR; TCRdb stores just in-frame clones and leaves some out. Of roughly 100,000 clones detected, 90% appear once; the ten largest clones hold about 6.7%. Sequenced sample: peripheral blood. These receptors were taken from a young man with COVID-19, enrolled during active disease.

In nucleotides, the CDR3 is TGTGCCAGTAGTACAACCCGAAACCCCAGGGACAGCCGGAACACCATATATTTT. Protein sequence: CASSTTRNPRDSRNTIYF. The V gene is TRBV19, the J gene TRBJ1-3; 7 positions agree with TRBD1. Germline V CDR1 and CDR2: LNHDA, SQIVND (reference sequence). The CDR3 extends over 18 amino acids. The junction had 19 bases not matched to a gene; V was cut back by 4 bases and J by 7 bases.

This clone is a singleton in its sample. This sequence joins TRBV6-5 and TRBJ2-2, with 10 bases identical to TRBD1. The ends lost 2 bases at V and 6 bases at J; junction bases unmatched: 3. The length of the CDR3 is 15 residues. From germline, CDR1 is MNHEY and CDR2 SVGAGI. CDR3 region: CASSYMGQGSGELFF. The CDR3 DNA is TGTGCCAGCAGTTACATGGGACAGGGGTCCGGGGAGCTGTTTTTT.

This chain connects TRBV5-4 to TRBJ1-6; no clear D. CDR3 length equals 12 residues. Trimming took off 2 bases at V and 14 bases at J, with 11 bases between the two ends. Germline assignment: CDR1 SGHNT and CDR2 YYREEE (reference sequence). CDR3 sequence: CASSFGSMALHF. Here the CDR3 DNA reads TGTGCCAGCAGCTTTGGCTCCATGGCCCTCCACTTT. The entire variable domain, with the rest obtained from reference TRBV5-4 and TRBJ1-6, is as follows: ETGVTQSPTHLIKTRGQQVTLRCSSQSGHNTVSWYQQALGQGPQFIFQYYREEENGRGNFPPRFSGLQFPNYSSELNVNALELDDSALYLCASSFGSMALHFGNGTRLTVT.

J is TRBJ1-1 and V is TRBV27; D uncertain. CDR3 length: 12 amino acids. Germline V gene lookup returns CDR1 MNHEY and CDR2 SMNVEV (reference sequence). V dropped 7 bases and J dropped 1 base, with 7 bases sitting between them. The CDR3 nucleotides read TGTGCCAGCAAACGGGGGAACACTGAAGCTTTCTTT. Protein product: CASKRGNTEAFF.

The chain joins TRBV28 to TRBJ1-5; TRBD1 aligns across 7 bases. The CDR3 is 15 residues long. Trimming at V came to 2 bases and at J to 3 bases, leaving 4 bases not matched to a gene. From germline, CDR1 is MDHEN and CDR2 SYDVKM. Here the CDR3 DNA reads TGTGCCAGCAGTTTAGTCAGGGGGTACAATCAGCCCCAGCATTTT. This translates into CASSLVRGYNQPQHF.

The chain couples TRBV7-9 to TRBJ2-3; possible D gene TRBD2, 5 bases. V lost 0 bases and J lost 8, with 15 bases in between. The CDR3 is 15 residues long. CDR1 SEHNR and CDR2 FQNEAQ come from the germline V gene (reference sequence). CDR3 nucleotides: TGTGCCAGCAGCTTAGCCGCCAGCGGAGCAGGTACGCAGTATTTT. Translated, it gives CASSLAASGAGTQYF.